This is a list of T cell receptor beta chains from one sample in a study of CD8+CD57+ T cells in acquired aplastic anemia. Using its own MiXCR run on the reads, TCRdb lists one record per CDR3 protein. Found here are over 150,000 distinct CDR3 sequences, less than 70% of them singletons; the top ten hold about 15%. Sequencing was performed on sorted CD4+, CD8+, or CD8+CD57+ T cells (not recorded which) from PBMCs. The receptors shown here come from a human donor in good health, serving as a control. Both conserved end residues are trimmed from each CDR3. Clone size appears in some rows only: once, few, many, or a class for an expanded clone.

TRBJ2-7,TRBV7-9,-,ASSAGDSYEQY
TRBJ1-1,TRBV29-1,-,SVVYRDTNTEAF
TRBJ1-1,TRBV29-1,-,SGTVQGAYTEAF
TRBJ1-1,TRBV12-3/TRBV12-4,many,ASSSSARAEAF
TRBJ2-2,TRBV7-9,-,ASGASNTGELF
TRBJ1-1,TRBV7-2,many,ASSLVGQVMNTEAF
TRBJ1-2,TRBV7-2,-,ASSLREGSYGYT
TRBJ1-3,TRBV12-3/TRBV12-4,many,ASTPTGSGNTIY
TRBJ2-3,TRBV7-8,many,ASSLVPGTITDTQY
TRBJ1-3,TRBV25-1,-,ASRQLSGNTIY
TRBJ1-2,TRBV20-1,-,SAGDRPHKRPYGYT
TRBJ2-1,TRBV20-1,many,SARGVKANEQF
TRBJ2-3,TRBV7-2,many,ASSFSQASTDTQY
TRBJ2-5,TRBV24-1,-,ATKAGGDEETQY
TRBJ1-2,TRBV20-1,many,SAREPGGMNANYGYT